This TCR beta chain was obtained from a study of T cells after yellow fever vaccination. This clonotype was counted between two and nine times. What it recognizes is unknown. MiXCR, applied by TCRdb to the 5' RACE reads, yields one record per CDR3 protein. The sample holds about 210,000 distinct CDR3 sequences, roughly 6.2% seen once. Study outcomes and limitations: Post-booster reappearance was seen for most primary-vaccination clones (just under 97% CD4, 88% CD8). Any FACS-sorted repertoire could hold abundant clonotypes that contaminate it from the bulk population. CD4 and CD8 compartments shared a small share of clonotypes.

The CDR3 spans 14 residues. V gave up 5 bases and J gave up 3 bases; unmatched junction bases: 10. Germline assignment: CDR1 DFQATT and CDR2 SNEGSKA (reference sequence). The material sequenced was CD4+ T cells sorted from PBMCs, taken on the day of the yellow fever booster vaccination. V and J are TRBV20-1 and TRBJ2-7, with 7 bases fitting TRBD2. The TCR originated in a man aged 25-40 years who received the YFV17D yellow fever vaccine. The CDR3 coding sequence is TGCAGTGCTCCCGGGGAGGGGAAGAACTACGAGCAGTACTTC. Translating gives CSAPGEGKNYEQYF.